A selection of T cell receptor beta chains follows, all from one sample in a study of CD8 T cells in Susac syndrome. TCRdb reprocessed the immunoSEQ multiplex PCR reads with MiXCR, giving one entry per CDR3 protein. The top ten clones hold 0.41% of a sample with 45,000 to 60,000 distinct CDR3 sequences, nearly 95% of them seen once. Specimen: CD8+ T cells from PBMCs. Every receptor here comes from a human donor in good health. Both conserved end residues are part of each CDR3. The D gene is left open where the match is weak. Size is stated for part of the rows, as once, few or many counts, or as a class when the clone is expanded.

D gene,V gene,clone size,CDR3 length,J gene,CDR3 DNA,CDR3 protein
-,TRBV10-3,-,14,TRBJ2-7,TGTGCCATCAGTGAGTCTCACAGTTCCTACGAGCAGTACTTC,CAISESHSSYEQYF
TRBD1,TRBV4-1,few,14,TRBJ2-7,TGCGCCAGCAGTCTATCGACAGGGTTCTACGAGCAGTACTTC,CASSLSTGFYEQYF
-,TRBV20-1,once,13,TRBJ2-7,TGCAGTGCTACCGACGACAGGTCCTACGAGCAGTACTTC,CSATDDRSYEQYF
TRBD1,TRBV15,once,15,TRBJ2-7,TGTGCCACCAGCCCGGACAGGGGTTCCTCCTACGAGCAGTACTTC,CATSPDRGSSYEQYF
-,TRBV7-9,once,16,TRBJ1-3,TGTGCCAGCAGCCCCCCTCGAGAGGGGGCTGGAAACACCATATATTTT,CASSPPREGAGNTIYF
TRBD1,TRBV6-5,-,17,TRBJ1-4,TGTGCCAGCAGTTACGCACAGGGGAGGGTAGCTAATGAAAAACTGTTTTTT,CASSYAQGRVANEKLFF
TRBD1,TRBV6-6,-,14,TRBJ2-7,TGTGCCAGCAGTTACACTGACAGGGGTGACGAGCAGTACTTC,CASSYTDRGDEQYF
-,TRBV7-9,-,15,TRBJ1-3,TGTGCCAGCAGCTTGAGCACCATCTCTGGAAACACCATATATTTT,CASSLSTISGNTIYF
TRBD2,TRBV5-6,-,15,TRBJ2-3,TGTGCCAGCACCTTTAGCGGGAGGAACACAGATACGCAGTATTTT,CASTFSGRNTDTQYF
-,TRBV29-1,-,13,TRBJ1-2,TGCAGCGTTGATACGGGAGCTAACTATGGCTACACCTTC,CSVDTGANYGYTF
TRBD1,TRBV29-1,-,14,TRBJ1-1,TGCAGCGCCAGCCTAAGACAGGGATACACTGAAGCTTTCTTT,CSASLRQGYTEAFF
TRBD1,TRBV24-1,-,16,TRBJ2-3,TGTGCCACCAGTGACAATCCGGGACAGGGGATAGATACGCAGTATTTT,CATSDNPGQGIDTQYF
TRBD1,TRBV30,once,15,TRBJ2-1,TGTGCCTGGAGTCGCCGGGACAGAATGTACAATGAGCAGTTCTTC,CAWSRRDRMYNEQFF
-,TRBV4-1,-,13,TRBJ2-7,TGCGCCAGCAGCCGAGGGAACACCTACGAGCAGTACTTC,CASSRGNTYEQYF
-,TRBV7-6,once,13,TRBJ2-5,TGTGCCAGCAGCTCACAGGGTCAAGAGACCCAGTACTTC,CASSSQGQETQYF
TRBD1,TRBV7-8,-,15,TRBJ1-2,TGTGCCAGCAGCTTAGCGACAGGGGTGGCCTATGGCTACACCTTC,CASSLATGVAYGYTF
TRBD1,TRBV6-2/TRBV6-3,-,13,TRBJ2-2,TGTGCCGGCCAGGGGGCGCGGACCGGGGAGCTGTTTTTT,CAGQGARTGELFF
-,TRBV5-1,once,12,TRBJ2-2,TGCGCCAGCAGCATACGTTCCGGGGAGCTGTTTTTT,CASSIRSGELFF
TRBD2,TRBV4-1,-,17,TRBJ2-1,TGCGCCAGCAGCCAAACTGTTCTAGCGGACACCTACAATGAGCAGTTCTTC,CASSQTVLADTYNEQFF
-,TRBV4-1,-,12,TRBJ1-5,TGCGCCAGCAGTAACGTCAATCAGCCCCAGCATTTT,CASSNVNQPQHF
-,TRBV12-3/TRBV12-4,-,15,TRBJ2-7,TGTGCCAGCAGTTTGGGGCAGGGGTTCTTCTACGAGCAGTACTTC,CASSLGQGFFYEQYF
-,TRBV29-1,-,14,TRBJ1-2,TGCAGCGTTGAGGCACCCTGGGATGGCGTCGGCTACACCTTC,CSVEAPWDGVGYTF
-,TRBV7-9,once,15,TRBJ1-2,TGTGCCAGCAGCTTAGCCGGGGCGGGAGACTATGGCTACACCTTC,CASSLAGAGDYGYTF
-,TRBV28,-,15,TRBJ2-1,TGTGCCAGCAGTTTAGCGGGACAAGTGTCTAATGAGCAGTTCTTC,CASSLAGQVSNEQFF
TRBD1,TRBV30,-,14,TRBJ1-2,TGTGCCTGGACCCTCTACAGGGGCGGCTATGGCTACACCTTC,CAWTLYRGGYGYTF
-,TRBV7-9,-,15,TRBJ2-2,TGTGCCAGCTCCCCCGGGCTAGCGAACACCGGGGAGCTGTTTTTT,CASSPGLANTGELFF
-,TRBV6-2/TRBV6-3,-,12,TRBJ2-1,TGTGCCAGCAGCCCCAGTAACAATGAGCAGTTCTTC,CASSPSNNEQFF
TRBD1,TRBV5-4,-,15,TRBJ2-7,TGTGCCAGCAGCGGTGGACAGGGGGTATCCTACGAGCAGTACTTC,CASSGGQGVSYEQYF
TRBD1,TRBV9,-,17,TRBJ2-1,TGTGCCAGCAGCGTAGGTGCGGAGACAGGGCGACACAATGAGCAGTTCTTC,CASSVGAETGRHNEQFF
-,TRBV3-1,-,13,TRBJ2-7,TGTGCCAGCAGCCAAGACGGCGAAGACGAGCAGTACTTC,CASSQDGEDEQYF
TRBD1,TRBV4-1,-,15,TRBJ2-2,TGCGCCAGCAGCCAAGGACAGGGGGTCACCGGGGAGCTGTTTTTT,CASSQGQGVTGELFF
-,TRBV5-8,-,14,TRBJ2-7,TGTGCCAGCCTTCGGATAACTGGGGGGTACGAGCAGTACTTC,CASLRITGGYEQYF
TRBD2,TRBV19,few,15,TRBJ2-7,TGTGCCAGTAGTCTGACTAGCGGGACCTCCTACGAGCAGTACTTC,CASSLTSGTSYEQYF
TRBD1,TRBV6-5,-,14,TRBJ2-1,TGTGCCAGCAGTTACAGTGGACAGGGGAATGAGCAGTTCTTC,CASSYSGQGNEQFF
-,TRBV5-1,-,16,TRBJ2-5,TGCGCCAGCAGCTTACCCTCTACAGGACGGAAAGAGACCCAGTACTTC,CASSLPSTGRKETQYF
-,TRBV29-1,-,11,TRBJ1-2,TGCAGCTCCGGGTCCTCCTATGGCTACACCTTC,CSSGSSYGYTF
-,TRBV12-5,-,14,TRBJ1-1,TGTGCTAGTGGTTTGTATATAGGGAACACTGAAGCTTTCTTT,CASGLYIGNTEAFF